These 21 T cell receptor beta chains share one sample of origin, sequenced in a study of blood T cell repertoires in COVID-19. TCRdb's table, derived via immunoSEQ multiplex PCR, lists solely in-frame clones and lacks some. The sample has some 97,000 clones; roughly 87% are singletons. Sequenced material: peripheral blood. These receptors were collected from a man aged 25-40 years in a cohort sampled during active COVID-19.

The CDR3: CSASLIGGLPSPLHF. The CDR3 DNA sequence: TGCAGTGCTAGTCTAATCGGGGGGCTGCCTTCACCCCTCCACTTT. The J gene is TRBJ1-6, the V gene TRBV20-1; possibly TRBD1 for D (6 bases). In germline, CDR1 is DFQATT, CDR2 SNEGSKA (reference sequence). The CDR3 has 15 amino acids. V was cut by 3 bases and J by 9 bases, with 18 bases left in between.

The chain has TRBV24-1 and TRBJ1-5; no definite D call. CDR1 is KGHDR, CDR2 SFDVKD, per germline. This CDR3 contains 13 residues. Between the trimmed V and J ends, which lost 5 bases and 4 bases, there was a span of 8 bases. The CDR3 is CATSAPGNQPQHF. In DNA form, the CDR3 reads TGTGCCACCAGTGCCCCGGGGAATCAGCCCCAGCATTTT.

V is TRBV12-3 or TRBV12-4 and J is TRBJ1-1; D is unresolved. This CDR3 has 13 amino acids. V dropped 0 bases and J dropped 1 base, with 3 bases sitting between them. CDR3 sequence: CASSLAGNTEAFF. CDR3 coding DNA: TGTGCCAGCAGTTTAGCCGGGAACACTGAAGCTTTCTTT.

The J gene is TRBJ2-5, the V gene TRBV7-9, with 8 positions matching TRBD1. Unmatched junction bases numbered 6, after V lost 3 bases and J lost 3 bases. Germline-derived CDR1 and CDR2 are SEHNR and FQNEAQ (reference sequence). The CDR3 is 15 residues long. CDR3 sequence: CASSFPGTGEETQYF. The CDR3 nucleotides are TGTGCCAGCAGCTTCCCCGGGACAGGAGAAGAGACCCAGTACTTC.

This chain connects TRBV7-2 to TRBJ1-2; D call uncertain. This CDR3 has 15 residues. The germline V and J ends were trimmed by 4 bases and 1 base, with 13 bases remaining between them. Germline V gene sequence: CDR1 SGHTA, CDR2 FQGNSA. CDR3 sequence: CASSSGWTLNYGYTF. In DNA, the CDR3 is TGTGCCAGCAGCTCTGGGTGGACTCTTAACTATGGCTACACCTTC.

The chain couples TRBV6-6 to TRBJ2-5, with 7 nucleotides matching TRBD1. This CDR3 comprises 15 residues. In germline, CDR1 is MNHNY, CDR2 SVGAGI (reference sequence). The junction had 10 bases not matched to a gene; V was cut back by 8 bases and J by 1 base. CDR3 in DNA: TGTGCCAGCGCGGCAAGACAGGGAACCCAAGAGACCCAGTACTTC. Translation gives CASAARQGTQETQYF.

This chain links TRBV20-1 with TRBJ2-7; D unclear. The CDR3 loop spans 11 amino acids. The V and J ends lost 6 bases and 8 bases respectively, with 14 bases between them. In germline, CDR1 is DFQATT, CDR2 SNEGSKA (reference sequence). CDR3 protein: CSAPYPSKQYF. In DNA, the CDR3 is TGCAGTGCCCCCTATCCAAGCAAGCAGTACTTC.

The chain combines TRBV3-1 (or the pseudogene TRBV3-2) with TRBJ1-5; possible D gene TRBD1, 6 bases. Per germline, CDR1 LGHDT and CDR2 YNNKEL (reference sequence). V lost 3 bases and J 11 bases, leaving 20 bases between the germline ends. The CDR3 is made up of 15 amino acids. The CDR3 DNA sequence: TGTGCCAGCAGCCATGGAGCCGCTGGGGGGGCAGCCCAGCATTTT. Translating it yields CASSHGAAGGAAQHF.

The CDR3 DNA follows: TGTGCCAGCTCAGGCCTTGCGGGGGGGAACAATGAGCAGTTCTTC. This encodes CASSGLAGGNNEQFF. The V and J genes are TRBV18 and TRBJ2-1, with 9 nucleotides matching TRBD2. The CDR3 length is 15 residues. V gave up 5 bases and J gave up 5 bases; unmatched junction bases: 7. Looked up from germline, CDR1 is KGHSH and CDR2 is LQKENI.

CDR3 amino acids: CASSLGGFQPQHF. The CDR3 DNA reads as TGTGCCAGCAGCCTAGGGGGTTTTCAGCCCCAGCATTTT. This chain connects TRBV2 to TRBJ1-5; D perhaps matches TRBD1 (6 bases). Trimming stripped 6 bases from V and 6 bases from J, with 12 bases between. Germline values: CDR1 SNHLY, CDR2 FYNNEI. The CDR3 length is 13 residues.

The CDR3 region has the DNA TGTGCCAGCGGGCTGGACAGGGGGCTTGGCCACTTT. It translates to CASGLDRGLGHF. The rearrangement links TRBV2 to TRBJ1-6; 11 bases are a match to TRBD1. Germline CDR1 SNHLY, CDR2 FYNNEI. V was pared by 8 bases and J by 18 bases, with 9 bases of the junction left unmatched. The CDR3 covers 12 residues. Looking up the rest from reference TRBV2 and TRBJ1-6 gives the full variable domain: EPEVTQTPSHQVTQMGQEVILRCVPISNHLYFYWYRQILGQKVEFLVSFYNNEISEKSEIFDDQFSVERPDGSNFTLKIRSTKLEDSAMYFCASGLDRGLGHFGNGTRLTVT.

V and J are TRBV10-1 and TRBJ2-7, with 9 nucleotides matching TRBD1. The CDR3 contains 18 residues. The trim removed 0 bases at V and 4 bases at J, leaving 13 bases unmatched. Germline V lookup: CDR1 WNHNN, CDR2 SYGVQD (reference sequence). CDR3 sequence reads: CASSESFSTTGGAYEQYF. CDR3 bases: TGCGCCAGCAGTGAGTCTTTCTCAACAACAGGGGGCGCGTACGAGCAGTACTTC.

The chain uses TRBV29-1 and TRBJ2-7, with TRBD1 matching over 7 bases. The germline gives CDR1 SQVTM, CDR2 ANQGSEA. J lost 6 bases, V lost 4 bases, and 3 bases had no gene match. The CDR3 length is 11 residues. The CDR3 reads CSVGTGREQYF. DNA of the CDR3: TGCAGCGTTGGGACAGGCCGCGAGCAGTACTTC.

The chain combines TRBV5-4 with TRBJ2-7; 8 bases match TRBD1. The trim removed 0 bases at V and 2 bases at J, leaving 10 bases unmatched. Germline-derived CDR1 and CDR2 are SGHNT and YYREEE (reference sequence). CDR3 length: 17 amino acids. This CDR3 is CASSLAHGTGYTYEQYF. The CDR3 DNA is TGTGCCAGCAGCTTGGCCCACGGGACAGGATACACCTACGAGCAGTACTTC.

CDR3 amino acids: CASSLRQDWGGELFF. As DNA, the CDR3 is TGCGCCAGCAGCTTGAGACAGGACTGGGGCGGGGAGCTGTTTTTT. The chain combines TRBV5-1 with TRBJ2-2, with D possibly being TRBD1 (6 bases). V was clipped by 1 base and J by 7 bases, with 14 bases between them. Germline CDR1 and CDR2: SGHRS and YFSETQ. The CDR3 spans 15 residues.

This CDR3 is CSVDQTGGYTF. DNA for the CDR3: TGCAGCGTTGATCAGACCGGGGGCTACACCTTC. The rearrangement joins TRBV29-1 to TRBJ1-2; unclear D gene. The germline CDR1 and CDR2 sequences are SQVTM and ANQGSEA. This CDR3 has 11 residues. With 3 bases removed from V and 8 bases from J, the gap between germline ends came to 10 bases.

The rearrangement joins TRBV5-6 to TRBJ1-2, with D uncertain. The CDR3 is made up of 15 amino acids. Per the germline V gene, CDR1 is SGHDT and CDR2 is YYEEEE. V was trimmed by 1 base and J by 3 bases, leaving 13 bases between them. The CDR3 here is CASSLLSGGDYGYTF. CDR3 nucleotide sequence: TGTGCCAGCAGCTTGCTCTCTGGCGGCGACTATGGCTACACCTTC.

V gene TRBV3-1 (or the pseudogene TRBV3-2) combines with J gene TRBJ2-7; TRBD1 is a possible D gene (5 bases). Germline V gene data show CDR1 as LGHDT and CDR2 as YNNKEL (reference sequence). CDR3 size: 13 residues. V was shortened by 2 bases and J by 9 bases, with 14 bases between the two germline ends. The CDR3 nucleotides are TGTGCCAGCAGCCAAAGGGGTGACGCAGGGCAGTACTTC. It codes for CASSQRGDAGQYF.

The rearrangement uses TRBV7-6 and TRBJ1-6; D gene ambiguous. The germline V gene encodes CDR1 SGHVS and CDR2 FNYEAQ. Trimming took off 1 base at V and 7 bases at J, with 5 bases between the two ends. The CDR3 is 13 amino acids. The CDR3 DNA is TGTGCCAGCAGCTTAGTGACAAATTCACCCCTCCACTTT. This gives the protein CASSLVTNSPLHF. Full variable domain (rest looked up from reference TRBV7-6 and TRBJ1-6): GAGVSQSPRYKVTKRGQDVALRCDPISGHVSLYWYRQALGQGPEFLTYFNYEAQQDKSGLPNDRFSAERPEGSISTLTIQRTEQRDSAMYRCASSLVTNSPLHFGNGTRLTVT.

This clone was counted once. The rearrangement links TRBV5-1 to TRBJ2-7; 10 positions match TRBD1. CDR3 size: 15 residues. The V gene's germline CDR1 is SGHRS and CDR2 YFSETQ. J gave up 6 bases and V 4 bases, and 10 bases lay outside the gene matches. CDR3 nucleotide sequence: TGCGCCAGCAGCAAGGACCGGGACAGGGGAGGCGAGCAGTACTTC. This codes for CASSKDRDRGGEQYF. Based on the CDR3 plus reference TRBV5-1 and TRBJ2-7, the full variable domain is KAGVTQTPRYLIKTRGQQVTLSCSPISGHRSVSWYQQTPGQGLQFLFEYFSETQRNKGNFPGRFSGRQFSNSRSEMNVSTLELGDSALYLCASSKDRDRGGEQYFGPGTRLTVT.

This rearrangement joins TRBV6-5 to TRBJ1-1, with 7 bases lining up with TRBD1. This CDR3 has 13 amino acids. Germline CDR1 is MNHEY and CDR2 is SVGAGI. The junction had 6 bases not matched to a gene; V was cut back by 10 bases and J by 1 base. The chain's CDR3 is CATRQGGNTEAFF. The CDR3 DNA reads TGTGCCACCAGACAGGGCGGGAACACTGAAGCTTTCTTT.